The 13 T cell receptor beta chains reported below all come from one sample, sequenced in a study of T cell repertoires in cytomegalovirus infection. One entry per CDR3 protein, called by TCRdb with MiXCR from the reads. The sample records a few hundred thousand distinct CDR3 sequences, 8% to 9.5% being singletons. Source material: PBMCs. The receptors here all came from a human donor in good health (CMV status not recorded). Some clones in this sample may be carry-over from other donors' samples.

This clonotype was observed many times. V usage is TRBV11-2 and J usage is TRBJ2-2, with TRBD2 identical over 7 bases. V lost 3 bases, J lost 8 bases, and 15 bases stayed unmatched. CDR3 length: 17 amino acids. Germline V lookup: CDR1 SGHAT, CDR2 FQNNGV. Here the CDR3 DNA reads TGTGCCAGCAGCTTTATTAATGCGGGAGAATTGGGAGGGGAGCTGTTTTTT. It is translated as CASSFINAGELGGELFF.

There are many counts of this clonotype. The chain recombines TRBV7-2 with TRBJ2-2; no clear D. This CDR3 has 15 residues. The V and J ends lost 1 base and 0 bases respectively, with 6 bases between them. Germline CDR1 is SGHTA and CDR2 is FQGNSA. CDR3: CASSLVAANTGELFF. In DNA form, the CDR3 reads TGTGCCAGCAGCTTAGTCGCAGCGAACACCGGGGAGCTGTTTTTT.

The chain combines TRBV28 with TRBJ2-7; weak D call: TRBD2 (5 bases). The CDR3 consists of 13 residues. Trimming cost V 5 bases and J 4 bases, with 12 bases left between them. Germline V gene data show CDR1 as MDHEN and CDR2 as SYDVKM. For the CDR3, the DNA is TGTGCCAGCAGTCTACTAGTGCTGTACGAGCAGTACTTC. It specifies CASSLLVLYEQYF. The full variable domain, in which reference TRBV28 and TRBJ2-7 provide the parts outside the CDR3, is DVKVTQSSRYLVKRTGEKVFLECVQDMDHENMFWYRQDPGLGLRLIYFSYDVKMKEKGDIPEGYSVSREKKERFSLILESASTNQTSMYLCASSLLVLYEQYFGPGTRLTVT.

This clonotype occurred many times. The rearrangement uses TRBV19 and TRBJ1-1; possible D gene TRBD1, 5 bases. This CDR3 spans 14 amino acids. The V end lost 7 bases, the J end lost 0 bases, and 12 bases lay between the germline ends. Germline lookup yields CDR1 LNHDA and CDR2 SQIVND (reference sequence). The CDR3: CASTTRDLNTEAFF. The CDR3 nucleotides read TGTGCCAGTACGACCAGGGACCTGAACACTGAAGCTTTCTTT.

At least ten counts were recorded for this clonotype. The chain recombines TRBV6-6 with TRBJ2-1; 9 nucleotides line up with TRBD1. CDR1 and CDR2 (germline): MNHNY, SVGAGI (reference sequence). The V segment lost 8 bases and the J segment 7 bases; nucleotides outside the gene matches: 15. The CDR3 has 16 residues. CDR3: CASGDWGQGVKNEQFF. The CDR3 DNA follows: TGTGCCAGCGGCGACTGGGGACAGGGCGTAAAAAATGAGCAGTTCTTC.

This clonotype was observed once. CDR3 sequence (DNA): TGCAGTGCTAGAGATTCAGGGACTAATGAAAAACTGTTTTTT. It translates to CSARDSGTNEKLFF. The gene calls are TRBV20-1 and TRBJ1-4; weak D call: TRBD1 (5 bases). Trimming removed 0 bases from V and 2 bases from J, with 7 bases in between. In germline, CDR1 is DFQATT, CDR2 SNEGSKA (reference sequence). The CDR3 totals 14 residues.

This clonotype was found many times. This sequence joins TRBV7-2 and TRBJ2-7; 9 bases align to TRBD1. CDR1 and CDR2 (germline): SGHTA, FQGNSA. The CDR3 is made up of 14 amino acids. The ends lost 5 bases at V and 7 bases at J; junction bases unmatched: 9. In DNA form, the CDR3 reads TGTGCCAGCAGCCCTTCCCCGGGACAGGGAGAGCAGTACTTC. The encoded protein is CASSPSPGQGEQYF.

This clonotype was recorded at least ten times. The chain couples TRBV30 to TRBJ1-3; 10 nucleotides line up with TRBD1. Germline V lookup: CDR1 GTSNPN, CDR2 SVGIG (reference sequence). The CDR3 has 15 amino acids. Unmatched junction bases numbered 5, after V lost 4 bases and J lost 2 bases. The CDR3 region has the DNA TGTGCCTGGAATCGACAGGGGGCAGCTGGAAACACCATATATTTT. This codes for CAWNRQGAAGNTIYF.

This clonotype has at least ten counts. The rearrangement uses TRBV24-1 and TRBJ1-2, with no clear D. The V end was cut by 1 base, the J end by 3 bases, with 5 bases between. The CDR3 contains 13 residues. The V gene's germline CDR1 is KGHDR and CDR2 SFDVKD. CDR3 sequence: CATSDFPHYGYTF. For the CDR3, the DNA is TGTGCCACCAGTGATTTCCCCCACTATGGCTACACCTTC.

This clonotype was detected many times. The V gene is TRBV2, the J gene TRBJ1-4, with no clear D. The CDR3 length is 15 residues. Germline CDR1 is SNHLY and CDR2 is FYNNEI. With 3 bases removed from V and 5 bases from J, the gap between germline ends came to 13 bases. In DNA, the CDR3 is TGTGCCAGCAGTGAGGACCTTTTCCCCAATGAAAAACTGTTTTTT. Its protein is CASSEDLFPNEKLFF. Looking up the rest from reference TRBV2 and TRBJ1-4 gives the full variable domain: EPEVTQTPSHQVTQMGQEVILRCVPISNHLYFYWYRQILGQKVEFLVSFYNNEISEKSEIFDDQFSVERPDGSNFTLKIRSTKLEDSAMYFCASSEDLFPNEKLFFGSGTQLSVL.

The V gene is TRBV30, the J gene TRBJ2-7; TRBD1 or TRBD2 may be the D gene (5 bases each). Trimming removed 4 bases from V and 2 bases from J, with 12 bases in between. Germline assignment: CDR1 GTSNPN and CDR2 SVGIG (reference sequence). This CDR3 comprises 13 residues. The CDR3, as DNA: TGTGCCTGGACAGGGAGTGGACCCTACGAGCAGTACTTC. This translates into CAWTGSGPYEQYF.

This clonotype turned up a few times. The chain is built from TRBV7-8 and TRBJ2-6; D unresolved. This CDR3 has 19 residues. Trimming pared 2 bases from V and 0 bases from J, leaving 17 bases between. In germline, CDR1 is SGHVS, CDR2 FQNEAQ. The CDR3 sequence: CASSLFVLARLSGANVLTF. The CDR3 DNA reads as TGTGCCAGCAGCTTATTTGTATTGGCCCGCCTCTCTGGGGCCAACGTCCTGACTTTC.

This clonotype was detected only a few times. The J gene is TRBJ2-7, the V gene TRBV6-5; 8 nucleotides line up with TRBD1. Trimming removed 8 bases from V and 4 bases from J; junction bases left unmatched: 7. Per the germline V gene, CDR1 is MNHEY and CDR2 is SVGAGI. The CDR3 has 13 amino acids. CDR3 DNA sequence: TGTGCCAGCGCCGCGGACAGGGTTTACGAGCAGTACTTC. Translation: CASAADRVYEQYF.